The next 20 T cell receptor beta chains were all read from a single sample in a study of blood T cell repertoires in COVID-19. Produced via immunoSEQ multiplex PCR; TCRdb's table is partial and in-frame only. This table has 60,000 to 80,000 clones, roughly 80% appearing once. The sample consisted of PBMCs or T cells enriched from blood (not recorded which). The receptors derive from a woman between 40 and 55 years old with acute COVID-19.

This clone was detected once. The rearrangement uses TRBV28 and TRBJ1-5; D call uncertain. Germline V gene data show CDR1 as MDHEN and CDR2 as SYDVKM. V gave up 7 bases and J gave up 0 bases, with 10 bases separating them. There are 14 residues in the CDR3. CDR3 sequence (DNA): TGTGCCAGCACCCCGGTCTTTAGCAATCAGCCCCAGCATTTT. As protein: CASTPVFSNQPQHF.

The chain has TRBV7-2 and TRBJ2-7; 13 bases are shared with TRBD2. CDR1 is SGHTA and CDR2 is FQGNSA in the germline V gene. V gave up 3 bases and J gave up 0 bases; unmatched junction bases: 5. The CDR3 has 17 residues. The CDR3 nucleotides are TGTGCCAGCAGCTTGGGACTAGCGGGACGAAGCTCCTACGAGCAGTACTTC. Amino acid sequence: CASSLGLAGRSSYEQYF.

The genes are TRBV5-1 and TRBJ1-6, with 12 nucleotides matching TRBD1. The CDR3 sequence is 15 residues long. With 4 bases clipped from V and 11 bases from J, the junction kept 7 bases outside the gene matches. Germline V gene data show CDR1 as SGHRS and CDR2 as YFSETQ. Here the CDR3 reads CASSTGQGALTPLHF. The CDR3 coding sequence is TGCGCCAGCAGCACGGGACAGGGGGCGCTTACACCCCTCCACTTT. Full variable domain (rest looked up from reference TRBV5-1 and TRBJ1-6): KAGVTQTPRYLIKTRGQQVTLSCSPISGHRSVSWYQQTPGQGLQFLFEYFSETQRNKGNFPGRFSGRQFSNSRSEMNVSTLELGDSALYLCASSTGQGALTPLHFGNGTRLTVT.

The CDR3 DNA sequence: TGTGCCAGCAGCCAAGAAAGAAAGGGGGATACGCAGTATTTT. This gives the protein CASSQERKGDTQYF. This chain links TRBV14 with TRBJ2-3; D is possibly TRBD1 (5 bases). There are 14 residues in the CDR3. V shed 0 bases and J shed 6 bases, with 10 bases lying between them. Germline V gene data show CDR1 as SGHDN and CDR2 as FVKESK. Looking up the rest from reference TRBV14 and TRBJ2-3 gives the full variable domain: EAGVTQFPSHSVIEKGQTVTLRCDPISGHDNLYWYRRVMGKEIKFLLHFVKESKQDESGMPNNRFLAERTGGTYSTLKVQPAELEDSGVYFCASSQERKGDTQYFGPGTRLTVL.

CDR3 protein: CATSGGGNYGYTF. In nucleotides, the CDR3 is TGTGCCACCAGCGGGGGGGGCAACTATGGCTACACCTTC. The V gene is TRBV15, the J gene TRBJ1-2; D might be TRBD1 (6 bases). CDR1 and CDR2 from the germline V gene are LNHNV and YYDKDF (reference sequence). The CDR3 has 13 residues. V was shortened by 5 bases and J by 2 bases, with 9 bases between the two germline ends.

The rearrangement links TRBV7-9 to TRBJ2-7; a weak D match, TRBD1 (5 bases). The germline gives CDR1 SEHNR, CDR2 FQNEAQ (reference sequence). The CDR3 has 12 amino acids. V was trimmed by 3 bases and J by 3 bases, leaving 6 bases between them. Here the CDR3 DNA reads TGTGCCAGCAGCTTGACAGACTACGAGCAGTACGTC. It yields the protein CASSLTDYEQYV.

The rearrangement joins TRBV29-1 to TRBJ2-1; 9 nucleotides align to TRBD1. This CDR3 is built from 16 residues. Germline loops: CDR1 SQVTM, CDR2 ANQGSEA. V dropped 6 bases and J dropped 8; count of bases not matched to a gene: 17. The CDR3 is CSVELAGTGSSYEQFF. The CDR3 DNA is TGCAGCGTCGAATTAGCCGGGACAGGGTCGTCGTATGAGCAGTTCTTC.

The J gene is TRBJ1-2, the V gene TRBV10-3; D gene uncertain. CDR1 and CDR2 (germline): ENHRY, SYGVKD. The CDR3 spans 9 residues. V was pared by 10 bases and J by 6 bases, with 6 bases between. The DNA for the CDR3 is TGTGCCACATTTGATGGCTACACCTTC. Protein: CATFDGYTF.

In the case of this clone: One end of the junction varies from germline; a read error may be responsible. The chain couples TRBV15 to TRBJ2-1, with D perhaps matching TRBD1 (5 bases). Looked up from germline, CDR1 is LNHNV and CDR2 is YYDKDF (reference sequence). The CDR3 has 12 residues. The CDR3 region has the DNA TGTGCCACCAGCAGAGAGGGCAAGACAGAACTCTTC. The encoded protein is CATSREGKTELF.

The chain has TRBV20-1 and TRBJ1-2; tentatively, D is TRBD1 (6 bases). Germline V lookup: CDR1 DFQATT, CDR2 SNEGSKA (reference sequence). V was shortened by 6 bases and J by 9 bases, with 14 bases between the two germline ends. There are 11 residues in the CDR3. The chain's CDR3 is CSAQTGTRYTF. The CDR3 bases are TGCAGTGCCCAAACCGGGACACGCTACACCTTC.

The chain joins TRBV28 to TRBJ2-7; D call uncertain. The CDR3 is 11 amino acids. The germline gives CDR1 MDHEN, CDR2 SYDVKM. V was cut by 6 bases and J by 2 bases, with 5 bases left in between. The CDR3: CASRAAYEQYF. In DNA, the CDR3 is TGTGCCAGCAGGGCCGCCTACGAGCAGTACTTC.

This chain connects TRBV3-1 (or the pseudogene TRBV3-2) to TRBJ2-2, with D perhaps TRBD2 (5 bases). CDR3 length: 17 amino acids. V lost 6 bases to trimming and J lost 5 bases, with 22 bases between them. CDR1 LGHDT and CDR2 YNNKEL come from the germline V gene (reference sequence). The CDR3: CASSVLDSSYGTGELFF. For the CDR3, the DNA is TGTGCCAGCAGTGTATTGGACTCCAGTTATGGGACCGGGGAGCTGTTTTTT.

The rearrangement links TRBV2 to TRBJ2-1, with TRBD2 matching 12 bases. The germline V gene has CDR1 SNHLY and CDR2 FYNNEI. The trim removed 1 base at V and 6 bases at J, leaving 13 bases unmatched. This CDR3 region has 19 residues. For the CDR3, the DNA is TGTGCCAGCAGTGAAGGCTCCGGACTAGCGGGAACGGGGGGCAATGAGCAGTTCTTC. Amino acid sequence: CASSEGSGLAGTGGNEQFF.

The CDR3 nucleotides are TGTGCCAGCAGCGTTTGGAGGGGTGAAGCTTTCTTT. Translating gives CASSVWRGEAFF. V and J are TRBV6-5 and TRBJ1-1; perhaps TRBD1 as D (5 bases). The CDR3 is 12 residues long. V was pared by 6 bases and J by 7 bases, with 12 bases between. CDR1 and CDR2 from the germline V gene are MNHEY and SVGAGI.

V usage is TRBV27 and J usage is TRBJ1-2, with D possibly matching TRBD1 (5 bases). CDR3 size: 14 residues. Trimming took off 5 bases at V and 5 bases at J, with 15 bases between the two ends. The germline CDR1 and CDR2 sequences are MNHEY and SMNVEV (reference sequence). The CDR3 DNA is TGTGCCAGCAGTCCCGGACACACGACATATGGCTACACCTTC. Its translation: CASSPGHTTYGYTF.

The genes are TRBV6-6 and TRBJ2-2; possible D gene TRBD1, 6 bases. The germline V gene has CDR1 MNHNY and CDR2 SVGAGI (reference sequence). V was cut by 2 bases and J by 3 bases, with 13 bases left in between. The CDR3 loop spans 16 amino acids. This CDR3 is CASSYTRPGDTGELFF. CDR3 bases: TGTGCCAGCAGTTACACCCGTCCAGGGGACACCGGGGAGCTGTTTTTT.

The chain is built from TRBV7-9 and TRBJ1-1; a possible D gene is TRBD1 (6 bases). The germline V gene encodes CDR1 SEHNR and CDR2 FQNEAQ (reference sequence). V lost 2 bases to trimming and J lost 1 base, with 11 bases between them. This CDR3 contains 15 residues. CDR3 nucleotides: TGTGCCAGCAGCTTATCGCAGGGGAAGAACACTGAAGCTTTCTTT. Translation: CASSLSQGKNTEAFF.

The chain has TRBV11-2 and TRBJ2-7, with a tentative D call TRBD1 (5 bases). Trimming left V 1 base short and J 3 bases short, with 7 bases between. The CDR3 sequence is 13 residues long. CDR1 and CDR2 (germline): SGHAT, FQNNGV. As DNA, the CDR3 is TGTGCCAGCAGCTTAGGTACAGGCTACGAGCAGTACGTC. Amino acids: CASSLGTGYEQYV.

This chain joins TRBV19 and TRBJ2-1; 10 positions agree with TRBD2. Germline V gene sequence: CDR1 LNHDA, CDR2 SQIVND (reference sequence). This CDR3 has 14 residues. The ends lost 9 bases at V and 1 base at J; junction bases unmatched: 3. Here the CDR3 reads CASQAGGSYNEQFF. The CDR3 DNA sequence: TGTGCCAGCCAAGCGGGGGGGTCCTACAATGAGCAGTTCTTC.

V and J are TRBV25-1 and TRBJ2-7, with 9 bases fitting TRBD1. Germline V gene sequence: CDR1 MGHDK, CDR2 SYGVNS. The V segment lost 2 bases and the J segment 3 bases; nucleotides outside the gene matches: 5. The CDR3 runs 15 residues. The DNA for the CDR3 is TGTGCCAGCAGTGAAAGGGGGACAGGGCGCTACGAGCAGTACTTC. Translation gives CASSERGTGRYEQYF.